This T cell receptor beta chain was captured by sequencing in a study of cytomegalovirus exposure and HLA in healthy donors. Study summary: From 150 million to 200 million T cells, an earlier analysis saw approximately 110 million unique TCR beta sequences.

With regard to this clone: Its antigen is still unknown.

The PCR had 60 Vbeta and 13 Jbeta primers. Clones were sequenced by immunoSEQ multiplex PCR, and TCRdb holds only the in-frame ones, with some missing. The ten top clones account for under 2%, within a sample of some 130,000 clones. CDR3 size: 16 residues. With V trimmed by 3 bases and J by 11 bases, 12 bases remained unmatched. CDR1 and CDR2 from the germline V gene are SGHNT and YYREEE (reference sequence). Whole-study findings and limits: Sequencing likely produced, as an artifact, a cluster of highly shared sequence variants. In vitro experiments confirmed that a few CMV-associated chains were specific for CMV antigens. A later analysis linked a missense DCLRE1C variant to TCR beta V- and J-gene trimming.

The receptor's source is a man in his late teens or twenties in good health and CMV-seronegative. The sample comprised PBMCs. The chain couples TRBV5-4 to TRBJ2-5; 14 bases line up with TRBD2. In nucleotides, the CDR3 is TGTGCCAGCAGCTGGCCGGGACTAGCGGGAGTGGAAGAGCAGTACTTC. Its protein is CASSWPGLAGVEEQYF. The whole variable domain, remainder taken from reference TRBV5-4 and TRBJ2-5, is ETGVTQSPTHLIKTRGQQVTLRCSSQSGHNTVSWYQQALGQGPQFIFQYYREEENGRGNFPPRFSGLQFPNYSSELNVNALELDDSALYLCASSWPGLAGVEEQYFGPGTRLLVL.